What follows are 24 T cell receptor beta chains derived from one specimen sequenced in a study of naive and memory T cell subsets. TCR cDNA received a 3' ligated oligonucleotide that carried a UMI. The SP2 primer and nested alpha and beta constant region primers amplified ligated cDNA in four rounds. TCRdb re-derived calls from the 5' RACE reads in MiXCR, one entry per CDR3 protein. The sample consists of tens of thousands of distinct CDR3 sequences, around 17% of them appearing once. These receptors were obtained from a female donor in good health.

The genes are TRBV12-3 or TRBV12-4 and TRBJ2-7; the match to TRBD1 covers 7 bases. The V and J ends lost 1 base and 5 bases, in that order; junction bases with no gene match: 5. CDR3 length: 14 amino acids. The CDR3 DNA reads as TGTGCCAGCAGTTTAGGACAGGGTCTTAACGAGCAGTACTTC. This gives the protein CASSLGQGLNEQYF.

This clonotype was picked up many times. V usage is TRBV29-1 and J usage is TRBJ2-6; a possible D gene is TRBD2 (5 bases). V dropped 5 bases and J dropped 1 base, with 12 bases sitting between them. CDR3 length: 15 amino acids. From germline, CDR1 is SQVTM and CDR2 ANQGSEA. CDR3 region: CSVLEDGSGANVLTF. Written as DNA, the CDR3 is TGCAGCGTTTTGGAGGATGGGTCTGGGGCCAACGTCCTGACTTTC.

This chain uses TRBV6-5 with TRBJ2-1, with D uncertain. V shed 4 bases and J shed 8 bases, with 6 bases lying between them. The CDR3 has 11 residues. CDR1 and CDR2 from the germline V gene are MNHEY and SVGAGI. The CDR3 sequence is CASSFRDEQFF. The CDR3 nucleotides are TGTGCCAGCAGTTTTAGGGATGAGCAGTTCTTC.

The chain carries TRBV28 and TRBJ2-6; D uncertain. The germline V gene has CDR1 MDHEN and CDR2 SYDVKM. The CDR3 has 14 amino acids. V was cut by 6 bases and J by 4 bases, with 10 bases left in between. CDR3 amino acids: CASSVRSGANVLTF. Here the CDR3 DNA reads TGTGCCAGCAGCGTTCGGAGCGGGGCCAACGTCCTGACTTTC.

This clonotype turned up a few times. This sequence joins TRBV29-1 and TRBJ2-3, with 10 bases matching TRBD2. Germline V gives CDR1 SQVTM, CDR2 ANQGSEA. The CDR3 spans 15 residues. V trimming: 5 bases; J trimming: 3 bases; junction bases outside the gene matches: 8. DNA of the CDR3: TGCAGCGTTCGTACTAGCGGGGCTAGAACAGATACGCAGTATTTT. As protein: CSVRTSGARTDTQYF.

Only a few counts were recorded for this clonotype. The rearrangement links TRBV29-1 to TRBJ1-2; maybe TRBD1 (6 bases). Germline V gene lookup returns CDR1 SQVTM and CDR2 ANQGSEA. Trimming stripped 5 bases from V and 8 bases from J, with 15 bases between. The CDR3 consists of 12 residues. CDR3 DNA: TGCAGCGTTCCCAAGGGGGGCCGGGGCTACACCTTC. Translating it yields CSVPKGGRGYTF. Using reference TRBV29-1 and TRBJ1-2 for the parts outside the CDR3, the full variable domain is SAVISQKPSRDICQRGTSLTIQCQVDSQVTMMFWYRQQPGQSLTLIATANQGSEATYESGFVIDKFPISRPNLTFSTLTVSNMSPEDSSIYLCSVPKGGRGYTFGSGTRLTVV.

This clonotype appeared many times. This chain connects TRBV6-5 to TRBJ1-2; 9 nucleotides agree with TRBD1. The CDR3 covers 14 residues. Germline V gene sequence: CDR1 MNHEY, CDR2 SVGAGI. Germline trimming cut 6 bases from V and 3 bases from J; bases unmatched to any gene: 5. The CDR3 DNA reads TGTGCCAGCAGCCACCGGGACAGGGACTATGGCTACACCTTC. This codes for CASSHRDRDYGYTF.

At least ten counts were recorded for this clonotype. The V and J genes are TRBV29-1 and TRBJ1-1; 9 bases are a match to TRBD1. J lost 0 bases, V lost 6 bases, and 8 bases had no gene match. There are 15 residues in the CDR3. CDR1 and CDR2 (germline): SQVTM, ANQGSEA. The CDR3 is CSVGQGDPLNTEAFF. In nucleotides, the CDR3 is TGCAGCGTGGGACAGGGCGATCCCTTGAACACTGAAGCTTTCTTT.

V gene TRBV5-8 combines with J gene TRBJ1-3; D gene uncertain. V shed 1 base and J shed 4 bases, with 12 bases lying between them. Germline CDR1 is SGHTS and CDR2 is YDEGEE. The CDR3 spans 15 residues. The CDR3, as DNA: TGTGCCAGCAGCTTGTGGGGTATCGGCGGAAACACCATATATTTT. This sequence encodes CASSLWGIGGNTIYF. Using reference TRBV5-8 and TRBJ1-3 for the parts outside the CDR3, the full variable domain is EAGVTQSPTHLIKTRGQQATLRCSPISGHTSVYWYQQALGLGLQFLLWYDEGEERNRGNFPPRFSGRQFPNYSSELNVNALELEDSALYLCASSLWGIGGNTIYFGEGSWLTVV.

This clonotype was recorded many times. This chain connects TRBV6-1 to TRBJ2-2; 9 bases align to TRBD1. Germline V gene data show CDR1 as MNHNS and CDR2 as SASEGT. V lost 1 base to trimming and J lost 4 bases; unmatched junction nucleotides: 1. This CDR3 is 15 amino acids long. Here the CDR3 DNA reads TGTGCCAGCAGTGAAGAGACAGGGGGCACCGGGGAGCTGTTTTTT. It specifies CASSEETGGTGELFF.

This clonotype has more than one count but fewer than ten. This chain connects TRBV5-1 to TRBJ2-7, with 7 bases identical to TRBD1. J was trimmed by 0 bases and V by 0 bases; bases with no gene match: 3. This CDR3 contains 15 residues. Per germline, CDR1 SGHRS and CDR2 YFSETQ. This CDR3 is CASSLGQGSSYEQYF. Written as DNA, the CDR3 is TGCGCCAGCAGCTTGGGACAGGGAAGCTCCTACGAGCAGTACTTC.

For the CDR3, the DNA is TGTGCCAGCAGAGCAGCGGGGACGGATACTGAAGCTTTCTTT. The encoded protein is CASRAAGTDTEAFF. This chain links TRBV6-4 with TRBJ1-1; weak D call: TRBD1 (5 bases). The V gene lost 6 bases and the J gene lost 5 bases, with 16 bases spanning the gap. The germline V gene encodes CDR1 MRHNA and CDR2 SNTAGT. The CDR3 sequence is 14 residues long.

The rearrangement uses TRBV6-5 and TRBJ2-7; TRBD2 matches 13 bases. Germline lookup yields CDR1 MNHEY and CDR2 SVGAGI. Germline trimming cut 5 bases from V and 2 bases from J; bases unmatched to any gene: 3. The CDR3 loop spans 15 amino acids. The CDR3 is CASSELAGGPYEQYF. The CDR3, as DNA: TGTGCCAGCAGTGAACTAGCGGGGGGGCCCTACGAGCAGTACTTC.

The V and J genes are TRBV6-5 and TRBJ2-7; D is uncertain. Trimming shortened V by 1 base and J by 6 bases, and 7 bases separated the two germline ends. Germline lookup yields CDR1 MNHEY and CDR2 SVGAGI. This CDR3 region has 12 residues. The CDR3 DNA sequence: TGTGCCAGCAGTTACTGGTCGGGCGAGCAGTACTTC. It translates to CASSYWSGEQYF.

The CDR3 DNA reads as TGTGCCAGCACCGGTACCGGGGAGCTGTTTTTT. Protein product: CASTGTGELFF. This chain uses TRBV13 with TRBJ2-2; D uncertain. Trimming cost V 7 bases and J 5 bases, with 5 bases left between them. CDR3 length: 11 residues. CDR1 PRHDT and CDR2 FYEKMQ come from the germline V gene (reference sequence).

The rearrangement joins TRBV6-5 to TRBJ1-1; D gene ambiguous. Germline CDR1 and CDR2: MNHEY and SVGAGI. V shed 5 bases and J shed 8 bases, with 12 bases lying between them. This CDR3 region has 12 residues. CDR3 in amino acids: CASSRSLGEAFF. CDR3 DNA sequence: TGTGCCAGCAGTAGGAGCCTGGGGGAAGCTTTCTTT.

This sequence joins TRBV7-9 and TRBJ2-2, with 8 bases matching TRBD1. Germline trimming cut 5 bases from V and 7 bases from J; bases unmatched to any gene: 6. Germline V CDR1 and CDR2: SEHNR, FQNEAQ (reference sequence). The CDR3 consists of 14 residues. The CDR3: CASSADRAIGELFF. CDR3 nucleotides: TGTGCCAGCAGCGCGGACAGGGCGATCGGGGAGCTGTTTTTT.

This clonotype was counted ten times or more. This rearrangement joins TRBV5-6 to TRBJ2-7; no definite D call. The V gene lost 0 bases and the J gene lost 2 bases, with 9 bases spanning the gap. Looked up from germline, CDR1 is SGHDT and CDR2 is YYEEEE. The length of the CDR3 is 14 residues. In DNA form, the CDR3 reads TGTGCCAGCAGCTTGGGGCTGGCGACCTACGAGCAGTACTTC. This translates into CASSLGLATYEQYF.

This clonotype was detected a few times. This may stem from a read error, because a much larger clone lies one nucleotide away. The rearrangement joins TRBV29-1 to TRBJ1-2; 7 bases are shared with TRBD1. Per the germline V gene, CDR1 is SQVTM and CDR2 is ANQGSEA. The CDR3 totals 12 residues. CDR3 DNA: TGCAGCGTTGGACAGGGTGACTATGGCGACACCTTC. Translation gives CSVGQGDYGDTF.

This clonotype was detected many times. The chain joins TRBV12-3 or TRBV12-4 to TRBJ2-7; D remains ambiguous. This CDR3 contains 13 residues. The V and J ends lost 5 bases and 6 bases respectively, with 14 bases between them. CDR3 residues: CASSRPGFGEQYF. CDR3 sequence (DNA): TGTGCCAGCAGTCGCCCTGGGTTTGGCGAGCAGTACTTC.

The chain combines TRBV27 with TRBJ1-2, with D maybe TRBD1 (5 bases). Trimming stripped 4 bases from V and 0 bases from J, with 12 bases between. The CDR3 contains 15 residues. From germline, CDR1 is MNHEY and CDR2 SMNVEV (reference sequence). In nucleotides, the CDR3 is TGTGCCAGCAGTTCCAAGACAGCTGCTAACTATGGCTACACCTTC. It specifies CASSSKTAANYGYTF.

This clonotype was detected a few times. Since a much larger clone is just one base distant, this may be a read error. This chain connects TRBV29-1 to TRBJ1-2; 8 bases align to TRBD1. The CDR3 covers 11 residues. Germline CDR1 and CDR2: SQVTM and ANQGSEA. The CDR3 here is CSVGQGYGDTF. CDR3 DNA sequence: TGCAGCGTCGGACAGGGCTATGGCGACACCTTC.

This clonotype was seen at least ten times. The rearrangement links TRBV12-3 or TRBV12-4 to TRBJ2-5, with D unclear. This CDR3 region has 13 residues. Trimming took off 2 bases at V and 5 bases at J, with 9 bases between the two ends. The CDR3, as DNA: TGTGCCAGCAGTTTACCGGGCATGGAGACCCAGTACTTC. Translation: CASSLPGMETQYF.

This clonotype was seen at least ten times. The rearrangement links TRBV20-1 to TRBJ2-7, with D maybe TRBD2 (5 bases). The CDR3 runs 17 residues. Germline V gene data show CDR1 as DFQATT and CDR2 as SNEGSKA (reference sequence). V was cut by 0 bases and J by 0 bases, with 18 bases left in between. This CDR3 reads CSARDKRTSFISYEQYF. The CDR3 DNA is TGCAGTGCTAGAGATAAAAGGACTTCCTTCATCTCCTACGAGCAGTACTTC.